The 24 T cell receptor beta chains below were found in one sample sequenced in a study of T cells in Graves' hyperthyroidism and ophthalmopathy. TCR beta CDR3 regions were amplified from RNA transcripts. With the HTBI primer set, the TCR CDR3 went through a first round of RT-PCR. A single record per CDR3 protein comes from TCRdb applying MiXCR to the multiplex PCR reads. Here the sample spans about 52,000 distinct CDR3 sequences, about half being singletons. Sequences were obtained from blood. Receptors were obtained from a woman aged 50 to 60 with Graves' ophthalmopathy.

Turning to this clonotype: The junction does not match germline at one end; this may be a read error. The chain combines TRBV19 with TRBJ2-7, with TRBD1 matching over 10 bases. This CDR3 region has 14 residues. Germline V lookup: CDR1 LNHDA, CDR2 SQIVND (reference sequence). The CDR3 reads CAGSRWTGGDEQYF. The DNA of the CDR3 is TGTGCCGGTAGTCGATGGACAGGGGGGGACGAGCAGTACTTC.

This clonotype was seen repeatedly, ten times or more. This chain links TRBV4-1 with TRBJ1-3, with 7 bases identical to TRBD1. The J segment lost 1 base and the V segment lost 1 base, leaving 1 base of the junction unmatched. The CDR3 is 15 amino acids. From germline, CDR1 is MGHRA and CDR2 YSYEKL. DNA of the CDR3: TGCGCCAGCAGCCAAGTGACAGGGTCTGGAAACACCATATATTTT. It yields the protein CASSQVTGSGNTIYF.

This clonotype was seen at least ten times. The chain combines TRBV6-2 or TRBV6-3 with TRBJ1-1; D is unresolved. CDR3 length: 13 amino acids. Germline lookup yields CDR1 MNHEY and CDR2 SVGEGT. The V and J ends lost 0 bases and 7 bases respectively, with 9 bases between them. The CDR3 DNA reads as TGTGCCAGCAGTTACTCGTCGCCGATTGAAGCTTTCTTT. Protein product: CASSYSSPIEAFF.

This clonotype occurred many times. V usage is TRBV2 and J usage is TRBJ2-2; no clear D gene. Germline assignment: CDR1 SNHLY and CDR2 FYNNEI. The CDR3 has 15 amino acids. V lost 4 bases and J lost 4, with 13 bases in between. The DNA of the CDR3 is TGTGCCAGCAGTGTCAGCTCCCTTGTCACCGGGGAGCTGTTTTTT. It translates to CASSVSSLVTGELFF.

J is TRBJ1-5 and V is TRBV19; tentatively, D is TRBD1 (6 bases). Per the germline V gene, CDR1 is LNHDA and CDR2 is SQIVND (reference sequence). The V end was cut by 7 bases, the J end by 2 bases, with 12 bases between. The CDR3 spans 14 residues. The CDR3 loop is CASKEGVGNQPQHF. The DNA for the CDR3 is TGTGCCAGTAAAGAGGGGGTTGGCAATCAGCCCCAGCATTTT.

A word on this clonotype: In this CDR3 the conserved last residue, phenylalanine or tryptophan, is missing, so a read error is likely. Because the CDR3's place on the DNA is in doubt, the DNA is left out and the CDR3 is given as listed by TCRdb. The chain uses TRBV20-1 and TRBJ2-7; the DNA was not used to check the table's D call, TRBD2. Germline values: CDR1 DFQATT, CDR2 SNEGSKA (reference sequence). A total of 12 residues make up the CDR3, ends included. The chain's CDR3 is CSASRRGAEQCL.

This clonotype was observed at least ten times. The V call is TRBV5-8, the J call TRBJ1-1; D unresolved. The CDR3 spans 16 residues. Germline V gene sequence: CDR1 SGHTS, CDR2 YDEGEE. Trimming took 4 bases from V and 0 from J, leaving 16 bases between them. The CDR3 sequence: CASSSGRILMNTEAFF. DNA for the CDR3: TGTGCCAGCAGCAGTGGACGGATACTAATGAACACTGAAGCTTTCTTT.

This clonotype has a handful of counts. The V and J genes are TRBV2 and TRBJ2-7; 9 bases align to TRBD2. This CDR3 spans 12 amino acids. Per germline, CDR1 SNHLY and CDR2 FYNNEI. V was pared by 7 bases and J by 6 bases, with 4 bases of the junction left unmatched. Here the CDR3 reads CASKNSGSEQYF. CDR3 DNA sequence: TGTGCCAGCAAGAATAGCGGGAGCGAGCAGTACTTC.

Comment on this clonotype: This clone may be a read error of a much larger clone one base away. The chain has TRBV3-1 and TRBJ1-6; D ambiguous. CDR3 size: 12 residues. Per the germline V gene, CDR1 is LGHDT and CDR2 is YNNKEL (reference sequence). V lost 7 bases and J 8 bases, leaving 9 bases between the germline ends. Written as DNA, the CDR3 is TGTGCCAGCACTGAGAGGGATTCACCCCTCCACTTT. Residues: CASTERDSPLHF.

The chain is built from TRBV5-1 and TRBJ2-5; TRBD2 aligns across 16 bases. CDR1 and CDR2 from the germline V gene are SGHRS and YFSETQ. J was trimmed by 5 bases and V by 8 bases; bases with no gene match: 9. This CDR3 region has 16 residues. CDR3 DNA sequence: TGCGCCAGTCACCGGGGGACTAGCGGGGGGGCTGAGACCCAGTACTTC. Amino acid sequence: CASHRGTSGGAETQYF.

This clonotype was seen many times. The CDR3 spells CASSLGTGASNQPQHF. DNA of the CDR3: TGTGCCAGCAGCTTAGGAACAGGGGCTAGCAATCAGCCCCAGCATTTT. This rearrangement joins TRBV7-9 to TRBJ1-5; 7 bases are shared with TRBD1. The CDR3 totals 16 residues. Germline assignment: CDR1 SEHNR and CDR2 FQNEAQ (reference sequence). Losses at the gene ends were 1 base for V and 0 bases for J; bases not matched to a gene: 3.

The gene calls are TRBV20-1 and TRBJ1-6, with a tentative D call TRBD1 (6 bases). V was shortened by 5 bases and J by 6 bases, with 11 bases between the two germline ends. CDR1 is DFQATT and CDR2 is SNEGSKA in the germline V gene (reference sequence). The CDR3 runs 13 residues. CDR3 coding DNA: TGCAGTGCTCGGGGGCCAAGTAATTCACCCCTCCACTTT. It specifies CSARGPSNSPLHF.

This clonotype was counted at least ten times. J is TRBJ2-1 and V is TRBV6-2 or TRBV6-3, with 11 nucleotides matching TRBD1. The CDR3 runs 16 residues. J lost 5 bases, V lost 6 bases, and 9 bases had no gene match. Germline V gene lookup returns CDR1 MNHEY and CDR2 SVGEGT. The CDR3 loop reads CASSERTGGADNEQFF. Written as DNA, the CDR3 is TGTGCCAGCAGCGAAAGGACAGGGGGCGCAGACAATGAGCAGTTCTTC.

This clonotype was detected ten times or more. The chain couples TRBV5-8 to TRBJ2-1; 8 nucleotides agree with TRBD2. Germline V CDR1 and CDR2: SGHTS, YDEGEE. J lost 8 bases, V lost 4 bases, and 5 bases had no gene match. The CDR3 contains 13 residues. The CDR3: CASSEGLADEQFF. The CDR3 nucleotides read TGTGCCAGCAGCGAAGGACTAGCCGATGAGCAGTTCTTC.

The table lists this clonotype with many counts. The chain employs TRBV24-1 and TRBJ1-5; 7 nucleotides line up with TRBD1. Germline values: CDR1 KGHDR, CDR2 SFDVKD. J was trimmed by 0 bases and V by 4 bases; bases with no gene match: 11. The CDR3 covers 18 residues. The chain's CDR3 is CATSDEGGRVYSNQPQHF. The CDR3, as DNA: TGTGCCACCAGTGACGAAGGGGGCAGGGTTTATAGCAATCAGCCCCAGCATTTT.

This clonotype has at least ten counts. A read error may be the cause here, since a much bigger clone is one base away. The CDR3 reads CASSVREHSYEQYF. CDR3 coding DNA: TGTGCCAGCAGCGTACGGGAACACTCCTACGAGCAGTACTTC. The chain couples TRBV9 to TRBJ2-7, with D perhaps TRBD2 (5 bases). The length of the CDR3 is 14 residues. Germline V lookup: CDR1 SGDLS, CDR2 YYNGEE. Trimming removed 1 base from V and 0 bases from J, with 8 bases in between.

This clonotype was observed many times. The chain carries TRBV20-1 and TRBJ1-1, with D unresolved. Trimming left V 4 bases short and J 1 base short, with 4 bases between. The CDR3 covers 11 residues. In germline, CDR1 is DFQATT, CDR2 SNEGSKA (reference sequence). The CDR3 region is CSATENTEAFF. The CDR3 DNA is TGCAGTGCTACTGAGAACACTGAAGCTTTCTTT.

This clonotype appeared many times. V gene TRBV5-1 combines with J gene TRBJ1-2; 8 bases are shared with TRBD1. This CDR3 spans 16 amino acids. Unmatched junction bases numbered 10, after V lost 2 bases and J lost 4 bases. CDR1 SGHRS and CDR2 YFSETQ come from the germline V gene. The CDR3 DNA follows: TGCGCCAGCAGCTTCGCGAGCCCAGGGGGCGCCTATGGCTACACCTTC. Translation: CASSFASPGGAYGYTF.

There are many counts of this clonotype. V and J are TRBV7-3 and TRBJ2-1; perhaps TRBD1 as D (6 bases). V dropped 8 bases and J dropped 5 bases, with 16 bases sitting between them. The length of the CDR3 is 14 residues. Germline CDR1 reads SGHTA; CDR2 reads FQGTGA. The CDR3 loop is CASAKEGHHNEQFF. In nucleotides, the CDR3 is TGTGCCAGCGCGAAAGAGGGACATCACAATGAGCAGTTCTTC.

The chain couples TRBV7-3 to TRBJ2-2; 8 bases align to TRBD1. The V and J ends lost 5 bases and 6 bases, in that order; junction bases with no gene match: 8. Per germline, CDR1 SGHTA and CDR2 FQGTGA. This CDR3 is built from 15 residues. The CDR3 region is CASSMDRAGSGELFF. CDR3 sequence (DNA): TGTGCCAGCAGCATGGACAGGGCGGGATCCGGGGAGCTGTTTTTT. The whole variable domain, filled in from reference TRBV7-3 and TRBJ2-2, reads GAGVSQTPSNKVTEKGKYVELRCDPISGHTALYWYRQSLGQGPEFLIYFQGTGAADDSGLPNDRFFAVRPEGSVSTLKIQRTERGDSAVYLCASSMDRAGSGELFFGEGSRLTVL.

The table lists this clonotype with many counts. V usage is TRBV10-3 and J usage is TRBJ2-1; TRBD2 matches at 9 bases. J was trimmed by 6 bases and V by 2 bases; bases with no gene match: 8. Germline V gene sequence: CDR1 ENHRY, CDR2 SYGVKD. The CDR3 is 16 residues long. DNA for the CDR3: TGTGCCATCAGTGAGCCGAGTAGCGGGAGCTTCAATGAGCAGTTCTTC. The encoded protein is CAISEPSSGSFNEQFF.

The V call is TRBV20-1, the J call TRBJ1-6; 7 bases align to TRBD1. The CDR3 is 15 amino acids. Germline loops: CDR1 DFQATT, CDR2 SNEGSKA (reference sequence). The V and J ends lost 6 bases and 10 bases, in that order; junction bases with no gene match: 15. The CDR3 loop is CSALTWQGVQSPLHF. The CDR3 coding sequence is TGCAGTGCCCTAACCTGGCAGGGGGTTCAATCACCCCTCCACTTT.

The V gene is TRBV10-3, the J gene TRBJ2-3; 14 bases match TRBD2. The CDR3 loop spans 16 amino acids. CDR1 and CDR2 (germline): ENHRY, SYGVKD. The V and J ends lost 4 bases and 3 bases, in that order; junction bases with no gene match: 3. DNA for the CDR3: TGTGCCATCAGTGGACTAGCGGGGGGGCAGACAGATACGCAGTATTTT. Translation gives CAISGLAGGQTDTQYF.

The chain employs TRBV19 and TRBJ2-1; TRBD1 aligns across 7 bases. Per the germline V gene, CDR1 is LNHDA and CDR2 is SQIVND (reference sequence). V dropped 1 base and J dropped 9; count of bases not matched to a gene: 18. The CDR3 sequence is 18 residues long. The CDR3 region has the DNA TGTGCCAGTAGTATAGCATACAGGGGCCGCTTCTCTGCCAGTGAGCAGTTCTTC. It encodes CASSIAYRGRFSASEQFF.